The rows below give T cell receptor beta chains drawn from one sample of a study of T cell repertoires in cytomegalovirus infection. TCRdb re-called the reads through MiXCR, storing one row per CDR3 protein. The sample lists around 130,000 distinct CDR3 sequences, roughly a quarter occurring once. No cognate antigen is known for these TCRs. The specimen was PBMCs, sequenced either directly or after in vitro stimulation (not recorded which). These receptors were collected from a human donor in good health (CMV status not recorded). Some clones in this sample may be carry-over from other donors' samples. Both conserved end residues are part of each CDR3. The D gene is left open where the match is weak. Expanded clones get a size class; other rows say once, few or many, or leave the size out.

D gene: .; J gene: TRBJ2-5; clone size: .; V gene: TRBV19; CDR3 DNA: TGTGCCAGTAGTATAGGGGGGGGGGGCCCCACGGGGACCCAGTACTTC; CDR3 protein: CASSIGGGGPTGTQYF
D gene: TRBD2; J gene: TRBJ2-1; clone size: .; V gene: TRBV7-3; CDR3 DNA: TGTGCCAGCAGCTTAAGGCTAGCGGGAGGGCCTCTGAATGAGCAGTTCTTC; CDR3 protein: CASSLRLAGGPLNEQFF
D gene: TRBD1; J gene: TRBJ2-7; clone size: .; V gene: TRBV19; CDR3 DNA: TGTGCCAGTAGTACAGACAGGGCCTACGAGCAGTACTTC; CDR3 protein: CASSTDRAYEQYF
D gene: .; J gene: TRBJ2-3; clone size: many; V gene: TRBV7-6; CDR3 DNA: TGTGCCAGCAGCTCCCATACCCTCGGGGCCACAGATACGCAGTATTTT; CDR3 protein: CASSSHTLGATDTQYF
D gene: .; J gene: TRBJ1-1; clone size: .; V gene: TRBV6-2/TRBV6-3; CDR3 DNA: TGTGCCAGCAAAGGTCAGTGGAACGGCTTGAACACTGAAGCTTTCTTT; CDR3 protein: CASKGQWNGLNTEAFF
D gene: .; J gene: TRBJ2-5; clone size: many; V gene: TRBV7-2; CDR3 DNA: TGTGCCAGCAGCTTAGCGAGGGCAGAGACCCAGTACTTC; CDR3 protein: CASSLARAETQYF
D gene: .; J gene: TRBJ2-1; clone size: .; V gene: TRBV7-6; CDR3 DNA: TGTGCCAGCAGCCCCTTGGACAGCGAGCAGTTCTTC; CDR3 protein: CASSPLDSEQFF
D gene: TRBD2; J gene: TRBJ2-1; clone size: few; V gene: TRBV14; CDR3 DNA: TGTGCCAGCAGCCCTCCGGGAGGGCCCTACAATGAGCAGTTCTTC; CDR3 protein: CASSPPGGPYNEQFF
D gene: .; J gene: TRBJ2-5; clone size: few; V gene: TRBV7-2; CDR3 DNA: TGTGCCAGCAGCTGGGAGATAGTCGGGACCCAGTACTTC; CDR3 protein: CASSWEIVGTQYF
D gene: TRBD1; J gene: TRBJ1-1; clone size: .; V gene: TRBV10-3; CDR3 DNA: TGTGCCATCAGAGGGACAGGGAACACTGAAGCTTTCTTT; CDR3 protein: CAIRGTGNTEAFF